A selection of T cell receptor beta chains follows, all from one sample in a study of cytomegalovirus exposure and HLA in healthy donors. Clones were read by immunoSEQ multiplex PCR, and TCRdb kept only the in-frame ones, dropping some. The table has over 100,000 clones, more than 65% seen once; the top ten hold around 0.9%. What was sequenced was PBMCs. The source is a woman in her twenties or thirties in good health and CMV-seronegative. CDR3s include the opening cysteine and the closing phenylalanine or tryptophan. D genes are given only for firm matches. Clone size, where shown, is once, few, many, or a class for clones that have expanded.

>TRBV10-3|.|TRBJ1-6|.
TGTGCCATCAGTGTAACGGGGGATTCACCCCTCCACTTT
CAISVTGDSPLHF
>TRBV9|.|TRBJ1-4|.
TGTGCCAGCAGCGTAGGAGGGACATCGGCTAATGAAAAACTGTTTTTT
CASSVGGTSANEKLFF
>TRBV7-9|.|TRBJ1-4|.
TGTGCCAGCAGCAACCGACAGGTTCGGGCTAATGAAAAACTGTTTTTT
CASSNRQVRANEKLFF
>TRBV9|TRBD2|TRBJ2-7|.
TGTGCCAGCAGCGTAGGACTAGCGAATTCCTACGAGCAGTACTTC
CASSVGLANSYEQYF
>TRBV19|.|TRBJ1-5|.
TGTGCCAGTAGTATGAGGCTAAATCAGCCCCAGCATTTT
CASSMRLNQPQHF
>TRBV30|.|TRBJ2-2|.
TGTGCCTGGCGTGCAGGGGCCGGGGAGCTGTTTTTT
CAWRAGAGELFF
>TRBV29-1|TRBD1|TRBJ2-7|.
TGCAGCGTCGGGACAGGGGAGGCCTACGAGCAGTACTTC
CSVGTGEAYEQYF
>TRBV7-6|TRBD1|TRBJ1-1|.
TGTGCCAGCAGCTCGACTCTAGGACAGGGCACTGAAGCTTTCTTT
CASSSTLGQGTEAFF
>TRBV2|.|TRBJ1-5|.
TGTGCCAGCAGTGCGGATCTAAACAGGAATCAGCCCCAGCATTTT
CASSADLNRNQPQHF
>TRBV10-3|.|TRBJ1-2|.
TGTGCCATCAGTGAGACCCGGGTGAACCAGAGGCCATTCTATGGCTACACCTTC
CAISETRVNQRPFYGYTF
>TRBV19|.|TRBJ1-1|.
TGTGCCAGTAGTATAGATCATAGGAGGGGAACGAACACTGAAGCTTTCTTT
CASSIDHRRGTNTEAFF
>TRBV19|.|TRBJ1-1|.
TGTGCCAGTAGTATTCAGGGTGGTAGCACTGAAGCTTTCTTT
CASSIQGGSTEAFF
>TRBV5-1|TRBD2|TRBJ2-1|.
TGCGCCAGCAGCTTGGACGGGGGAGCGGGGCCTGGTTCCTACAATGAGCAGTTCTTC
CASSLDGGAGPGSYNEQFF
>TRBV7-6|.|TRBJ2-7|.
TGTGCCAGCAGCTTAGCTCCTGACAGGATCGACGAGCAGTACTTC
CASSLAPDRIDEQYF
>TRBV10-3|TRBD1|TRBJ1-1|.
TGTGCCATCAGTGGACAGGGGATGAACACTGAAGCTTTCTTT
CAISGQGMNTEAFF
>TRBV29-1|TRBD1|TRBJ1-1|.
TGCAGCGTTGAGGGACAGGGGGGAAGGAACACTGAAGCTTTCTTT
CSVEGQGGRNTEAFF
>TRBV30|TRBD1|TRBJ2-3|.
TGTGCCTGGAGGGAGACAGGGCTTTTGGCAGATACGCAGTATTTT
CAWRETGLLADTQYF
>TRBV2|.|TRBJ2-7|once
TGTGCCACCCACCTAAGTGACGAGCAGTACTTC
CATHLSDEQYF
>TRBV19|TRBD2|TRBJ2-5|.
TGTGCCAGTAGTGAAATAGCGGGGTGGGAACAAGAGACCCAGTACTTC
CASSEIAGWEQETQYF
>TRBV6-5|.|TRBJ1-5|.
TGTGCCAGCGGGCAGGGCGTTTTTCAGCCCCAGCATTTT
CASGQGVFQPQHF
>TRBV7-9|.|TRBJ1-1|.
TGTGCCAGCAGCTTAGAGACAGGTCTGAACACTGAAGCTTTCTTT
CASSLETGLNTEAFF
>TRBV6-5|.|TRBJ1-1|.
TGTGCCAGCAGTTACAAGATTCAGGGGCGCACTGAAGCTTTCTTT
CASSYKIQGRTEAFF
>TRBV29-1|.|TRBJ2-2|.
TGCAGCGGGAGTACTAGGACCGGGGAGCTGTTTTTT
CSGSTRTGELFF
>TRBV30|.|TRBJ2-7|once
TGTGCCTGGAGTGCCCCCCATAGCTCCTACGAGCAGTACTTC
CAWSAPHSSYEQYF
>TRBV5-4|.|TRBJ2-1|.
TGTGCCAGCAGCTGGGCGGGGAATGAGCAGTTCTTC
CASSWAGNEQFF
>TRBV5-1|.|TRBJ2-1|.
TGCGCCAGCACCCCCAGGGCCGACAATGAGCAGTTCTTC
CASTPRADNEQFF
>TRBV19|TRBD1|TRBJ1-4|.
TGTGCCAGCACCGACAGGGGGCTTGAAAAACTGTTTTTT
CASTDRGLEKLFF
>TRBV19|TRBD2|TRBJ2-1|few
TGTGCCAGCCACCCCTCGACTAGCGGGACCTACAATGAGCAGTTCTTC
CASHPSTSGTYNEQFF
>TRBV28|TRBD1|TRBJ2-7|once
TGTGCCAGCAGTTCTCCCGGGACAGGGGGTTACGAGCAGTACTTC
CASSSPGTGGYEQYF
>TRBV30|.|TRBJ1-3|few
TGTGCCTGGAGAGGGGCCCCTTCTGGAAACACCATATATTTT
CAWRGAPSGNTIYF
>TRBV5-1|.|TRBJ2-1|.
TGCGCCAGCAGCTTGGATCCAGCGGGCTCCTACAATGAGCAGTTCTTC
CASSLDPAGSYNEQFF
>TRBV2|TRBD1|TRBJ2-5|.
TGTGCCAGCAGGAAATCAGGGGGCCAAGAGACCCAGTACTTC
CASRKSGGQETQYF
>TRBV27|TRBD1|TRBJ2-5|.
TGTGCCAGCAGATGGGACAGGGGCGCAGAGACCCAGTACTTC
CASRWDRGAETQYF
>TRBV18|.|TRBJ2-1|.
TGTGCCAGCTCAAAACTAGTTAGCTCCTACAATGAGCAGTTCTTC
CASSKLVSSYNEQFF
>TRBV10-3|.|TRBJ1-1|.
TGTGCCATCAGTGAGTACAGGGAAGAGAACACTGAAGCTTTCTTT
CAISEYREENTEAFF
>TRBV10-2|.|TRBJ1-5|.
TGCGCCAGCAGCTCAGGAAGCAATCAGCCCCAGCATTTT
CASSSGSNQPQHF
>TRBV25-1|.|TRBJ1-2|.
TGTGCCAGCAGTGGACAAGGGGGTTTTGATGGCTACACCTTC
CASSGQGGFDGYTF
>TRBV18|TRBD1|TRBJ2-1|once
TGTGCCAGCTCGCCTATAACCGGGACAGGGGTGAATGAGCAGTTCTTC
CASSPITGTGVNEQFF
>TRBV2|.|TRBJ1-3|once
TGTGCCAGCAGTGCAGGGGTTAGCTCTGGAAACACCATATATTTT
CASSAGVSSGNTIYF
>TRBV27|.|TRBJ1-1|.
TGTGCCAGCGGCCCTAGGGGATACACTGAAGCTTTCTTT
CASGPRGYTEAFF
>TRBV2|.|TRBJ1-1|.
TGTGCCAGCAGTCCATTTCCGGCTGAAGCTTTCTTT
CASSPFPAEAFF
>TRBV6-5|.|TRBJ2-1|few
TGTGCCAGCAGTCAGACTGATGCATCCTACAATGAGCAGTTCTTC
CASSQTDASYNEQFF